This T cell receptor (beta chain) is from a study of Tregs in tolerant kidney transplant recipients. A remark on this clone: The antigen is undetermined.

Mixed chimerism was transient after nonmyeloablative marrow transplants from related graft donors. Libraries were prepared by immunoSEQ multiplex PCR; TCRdb keeps only in-frame clonotypes and omits some of them. The sample includes 65,000 or so clones, 80% to 90% of them seen just once. V lost 7 bases and J 4 bases, leaving 12 bases between the germline ends. Germline V lookup: CDR1 MNHNS, CDR2 SASEGT. CDR3 size: 13 residues. Whole-study findings and limits: Biological reproducibility was not directly addressed, but technical replication error appeared minimal. Nucleotide sequences could not be compared across some patients' samples due to primer changes.

This sequence joins TRBV6-1 and TRBJ2-3, with D tentatively TRBD2 (5 bases). The receptor was isolated from a human patient who received a combined kidney and bone marrow transplant. T cells may partly derive from the graft donor. The sample was CD4+ T cells from blood (PBMCs), taken 6 months after the transplant. In DNA, the CDR3 is TGTGCCAGCATACGGGGTCTTTCAGATACGCAGTATTTT. It yields the protein CASIRGLSDTQYF.